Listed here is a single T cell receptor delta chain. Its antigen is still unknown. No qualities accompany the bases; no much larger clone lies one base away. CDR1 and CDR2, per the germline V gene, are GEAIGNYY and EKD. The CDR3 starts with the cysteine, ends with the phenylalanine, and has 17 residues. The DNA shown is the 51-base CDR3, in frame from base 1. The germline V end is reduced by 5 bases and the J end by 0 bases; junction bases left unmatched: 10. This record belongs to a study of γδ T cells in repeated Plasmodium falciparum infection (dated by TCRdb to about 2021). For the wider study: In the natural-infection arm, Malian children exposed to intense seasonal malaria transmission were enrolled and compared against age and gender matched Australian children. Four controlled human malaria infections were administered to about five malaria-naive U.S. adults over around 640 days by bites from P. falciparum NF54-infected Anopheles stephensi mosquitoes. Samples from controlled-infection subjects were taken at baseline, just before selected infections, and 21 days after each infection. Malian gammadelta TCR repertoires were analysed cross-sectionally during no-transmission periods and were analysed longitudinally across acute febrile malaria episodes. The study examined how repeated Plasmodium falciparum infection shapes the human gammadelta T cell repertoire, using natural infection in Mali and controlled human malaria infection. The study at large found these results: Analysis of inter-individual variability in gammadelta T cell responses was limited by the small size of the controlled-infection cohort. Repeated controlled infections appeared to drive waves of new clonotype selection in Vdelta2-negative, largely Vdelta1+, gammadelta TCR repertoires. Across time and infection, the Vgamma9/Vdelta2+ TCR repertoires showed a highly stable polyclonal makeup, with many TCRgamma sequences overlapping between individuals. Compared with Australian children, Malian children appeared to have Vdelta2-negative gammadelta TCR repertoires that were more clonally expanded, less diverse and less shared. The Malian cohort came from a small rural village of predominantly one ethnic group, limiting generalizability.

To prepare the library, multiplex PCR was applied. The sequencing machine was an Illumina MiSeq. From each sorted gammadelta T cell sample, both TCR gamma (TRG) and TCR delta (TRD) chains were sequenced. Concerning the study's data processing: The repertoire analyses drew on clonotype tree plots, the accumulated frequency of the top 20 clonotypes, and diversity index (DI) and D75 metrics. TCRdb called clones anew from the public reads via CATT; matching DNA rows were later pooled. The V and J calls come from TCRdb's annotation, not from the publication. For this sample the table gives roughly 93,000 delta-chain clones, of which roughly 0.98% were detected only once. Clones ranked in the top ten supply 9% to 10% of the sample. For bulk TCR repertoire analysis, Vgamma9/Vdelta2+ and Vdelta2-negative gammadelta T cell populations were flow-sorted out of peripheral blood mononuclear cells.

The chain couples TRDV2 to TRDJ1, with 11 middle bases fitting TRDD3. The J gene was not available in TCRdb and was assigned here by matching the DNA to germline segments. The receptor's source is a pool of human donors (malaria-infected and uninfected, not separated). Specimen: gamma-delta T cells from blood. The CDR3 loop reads CACVNLGDTQYTDKLIF. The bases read TGTGCCTGTGTCAACCTGGGGGATACTCAGTACACCGATAAACTCATCTTT.